These 20 T cell receptor beta chains share one sample of origin, sequenced in a study of metastatic and nonmetastatic thyroid tumors. Each patient came to thyroid surgery without any prior treatment (of any kind). MiXCR reprocessed the PCR reads for TCRdb. Of 7,700 or so clones listed, 30% to 35% are singletons. Input material: tumor tissue. The receptors here all came from a female donor with papillary thyroid cancer or a benign thyroid nodule (not recorded which). Some clones in this sample may be carry-over from other donors' samples.

The J gene is TRBJ1-1, the V gene TRBV30; 7 nucleotides match TRBD1. V shed 4 bases and J 0 bases; nucleotides not matched to a gene: 2. This CDR3 is built from 13 residues. Germline assignment: CDR1 GTSNPN and CDR2 SVGIG (reference sequence). DNA for the CDR3: TGTGCCTGGAAGGGACAGCTGAACACTGAAGCTTTCTTT. It encodes CAWKGQLNTEAFF.

This clone has a count of ten or more. This sequence joins TRBV6-1 and TRBJ1-2; D uncertain. V lost 0 bases and J lost 8, with 13 bases in between. Germline lookup yields CDR1 MNHNS and CDR2 SASEGT. CDR3 size: 14 residues. CDR3 protein: CASSEAIASHGYTF. CDR3 nucleotide sequence: TGTGCCAGCAGTGAAGCTATAGCTTCCCACGGCTACACCTTC.

There are a few counts of this clone. This chain connects TRBV28 to TRBJ2-3, with a weak D call TRBD2 (5 bases). Germline V CDR1 and CDR2: MDHEN, SYDVKM. CDR3 size: 13 residues. V shed 4 bases and J shed 1 base, with 6 bases lying between them. CDR3 residues: CASSWTGTDTQYF. In DNA, the CDR3 is TGTGCCAGCAGTTGGACTGGCACAGATACGCAGTATTTT.

The chain combines TRBV10-3 with TRBJ2-2; TRBD2 matches 9 bases. CDR3 length: 17 residues. Germline V gene sequence: CDR1 ENHRY, CDR2 SYGVKD. V shed 10 bases and J 2 bases; nucleotides not matched to a gene: 14. CDR3 nucleotide sequence: TGTGCCACTATGAAACTTAGCGGGGGAGTTAACACCGGGGAGCTGTTTTTT. Amino acids: CATMKLSGGVNTGELFF.

The chain combines TRBV11-2 with TRBJ2-3; D unclear. Germline V gene lookup returns CDR1 SGHAT and CDR2 FQNNGV. The CDR3 sequence is 15 residues long. Trimming stripped 3 bases from V and 1 base from J, with 11 bases between. CDR3 nucleotide sequence: TGTGCCAGCAGCTTCCACTTAGATGGCACAGATACGCAGTATTTT. Its protein product is CASSFHLDGTDTQYF.

In its sample, this clone was seen a few times. Here the CDR3 DNA reads TGTGCCAGTAGTCGGGACAGCTCTTATCAGCCCCAGCATTTT. Amino acid sequence: CASSRDSSYQPQHF. V is TRBV19 and J is TRBJ1-5; 7 bases map to TRBD1. This CDR3 is built from 14 residues. Unmatched junction bases numbered 6, after V lost 5 bases and J lost 5 bases. Germline V lookup: CDR1 LNHDA, CDR2 SQIVND (reference sequence).

The chain combines TRBV18 with TRBJ2-7; a possible D gene is TRBD1 (6 bases). V lost 5 bases to trimming and J lost 5 bases, with 16 bases between them. The CDR3 spans 14 residues. Looked up from germline, CDR1 is KGHSH and CDR2 is LQKENI. CDR3 protein: CASSSSYRVDEQYF. The CDR3 DNA reads TGTGCCAGCTCATCAAGCTACAGGGTAGACGAGCAGTACTTC.

V gene TRBV20-1 combines with J gene TRBJ2-5; 9 bases agree with TRBD2. Germline-derived CDR1 and CDR2 are DFQATT and SNEGSKA (reference sequence). With V trimmed by 5 bases and J by 1 base, 5 bases remained unmatched. The CDR3 extends over 14 amino acids. The CDR3 here is CSAELAGIQETQYF. The CDR3 DNA reads as TGCAGTGCTGAGCTAGCGGGGATCCAAGAGACCCAGTACTTC.

This clone came up a few times. The chain combines TRBV28 with TRBJ1-1; D is ambiguous. This CDR3 contains 13 residues. The germline V gene has CDR1 MDHEN and CDR2 SYDVKM. Trimming shortened V by 4 bases and J by 4 bases, and 10 bases separated the two germline ends. The CDR3 DNA reads TGTGCCAGCAGTTCATCCAGGAGCACTGAAGCTTTCTTT. Protein: CASSSSRSTEAFF.

The rearrangement uses TRBV19 and TRBJ1-2, with a weak D call TRBD1 (5 bases). V was clipped by 5 bases and J by 10 bases, with 14 bases between them. The germline gives CDR1 LNHDA, CDR2 SQIVND (reference sequence). The CDR3 extends over 12 amino acids. In DNA form, the CDR3 reads TGTGCCAGTAGTCAGGGACTTTGGGTCTACACCTTC. This gives the protein CASSQGLWVYTF.

V gene TRBV28 combines with J gene TRBJ1-1; D is ambiguous. This CDR3 is 11 amino acids long. Trimming stripped 7 bases from V and 0 bases from J, with 3 bases between. Germline V lookup: CDR1 MDHEN, CDR2 SYDVKM. CDR3 sequence (DNA): TGTGCCAGCACCCTGAACACTGAAGCTTTCTTT. It translates to CASTLNTEAFF.

There are many counts of this clone. The chain couples TRBV28 to TRBJ1-4; perhaps TRBD1 as D (6 bases). The V end was cut by 3 bases, the J end by 8 bases, with 19 bases between. CDR3 length: 16 amino acids. From germline, CDR1 is MDHEN and CDR2 SYDVKM. The CDR3 is CASSFGGAGGKEKLFF. CDR3 DNA sequence: TGTGCCAGCAGTTTTGGGGGGGCCGGGGGGAAGGAAAAACTGTTTTTT.

For this clone: The junction does not match germline at one end; this may be a read error. The genes are TRBV5-6 and TRBJ2-7; TRBD2 matches at 13 bases. This CDR3 is built from 14 residues. The germline V gene has CDR1 SGHDT and CDR2 YYEEEE. Here the CDR3 DNA reads TGCGCCACCCCCGGACTAGCGGGAGAATACGAGCAGTACTTC. Translation: CATPGLAGEYEQYF.

This clone is labeled as medium-sized. This rearrangement joins TRBV20-1 to TRBJ2-3, with 14 bases lining up with TRBD2. CDR1 and CDR2 from the germline V gene are DFQATT and SNEGSKA (reference sequence). The CDR3 is 17 amino acids. With 1 base clipped from V and 0 bases from J, the junction kept 3 bases outside the gene matches. The CDR3 nucleotides are TGCAGTGCTAGAGCCGGGACTAGCGGGAGTAGCACAGATACGCAGTATTTT. It yields the protein CSARAGTSGSSTDTQYF.

In the case of this clone: Its ends do not fully match the called genes, so a read error is possible. The genes are TRBV15 and TRBJ2-3; perhaps TRBD2 as D (5 bases). Germline-derived CDR1 and CDR2 are LNHNV and YYDKDF (reference sequence). The CDR3 is made up of 17 amino acids. The CDR3: CATIRDSGSLGPDTQYF. The CDR3 nucleotides read TGTGCCACCATCAGAGATTCGGGATCACTAGGTCCAGATACGCAGTATTTT.

By share, this clone ranks as medium-sized. The chain links TRBV20-1 to TRBJ1-2; the D gene is possibly TRBD1 (5 bases). The V and J ends lost 0 bases and 7 bases respectively, with 12 bases between them. The length of the CDR3 is 13 residues. Germline V gene data show CDR1 as DFQATT and CDR2 as SNEGSKA (reference sequence). CDR3: CSARDQRDRGYTF. CDR3 sequence (DNA): TGCAGTGCTAGAGATCAGCGGGACCGTGGCTACACCTTC.

The DNA for the CDR3 is TGTGCCAGCAGCTGGACATCCCTAAGGGACACCGGGGAGCTGTTTTTT. Translation gives CASSWTSLRDTGELFF. The chain has TRBV6-1 and TRBJ2-2; a possible D gene is TRBD1 (5 bases). Between the trimmed V and J ends, which lost 6 bases and 3 bases, there was a span of 17 bases. Germline assignment: CDR1 MNHNS and CDR2 SASEGT. CDR3 size: 16 residues.

The chain recombines TRBV28 with TRBJ2-7; perhaps TRBD2 as D (5 bases). Trimming pared 6 bases from V and 4 bases from J, leaving 13 bases between. The CDR3 spans 13 residues. Germline V gene lookup returns CDR1 MDHEN and CDR2 SYDVKM. CDR3 sequence reads: CASRPGRDYEQYF. For the CDR3, the DNA is TGTGCCAGCAGACCAGGACGGGATTACGAGCAGTACTTC.

This clone is deemed medium-sized. In DNA, the CDR3 is TGTGCCAGCAGCCCCATAAATTTAGCGGGAGGCCCTTTCTTC. Translation gives CASSPINLAGGPFF. This chain connects TRBV3-1 to TRBJ2-1; 10 bases match TRBD2. V trimming: 4 bases; J trimming: 16 bases; junction bases outside the gene matches: 13. The CDR3 consists of 14 residues. Looked up from germline, CDR1 is LGHDT and CDR2 is YNNKEL (reference sequence).

There are a few counts of this clone. The chain couples TRBV6-1 to TRBJ1-2; 7 nucleotides line up with TRBD1. Germline V gives CDR1 MNHNS, CDR2 SASEGT. The CDR3 is 16 residues long. The V and J ends lost 2 bases and 7 bases, in that order; junction bases with no gene match: 13. The CDR3: CASSELLTGQFSGYTF. As DNA, the CDR3 is TGTGCCAGCAGTGAATTGTTGACAGGGCAGTTCTCTGGCTACACCTTC.